Included here is one T cell receptor beta chain sequence, with context. CDR1 is SGHVS and CDR2 is FQNEAQ in the germline V gene. CDR3 length: 16 amino acids. Deletions cut 5 bases from V and 0 bases from J, with 15 bases between. TCRdb reanalysed the 5' RACE reads using MiXCR and keeps one entry per CDR3 protein. The sample lists more than 300,000 distinct CDR3 sequences; 20% to 25% were seen once. The record originates from a study of T-cell memory formation after mild COVID-19. The rearrangement uses TRBV7-8 and TRBJ2-3; D is uncertain. The sequencing sample was made of PBMCs or a T cell subset sorted from them (not recorded which). The sequence was obtained from a young man who had mild COVID-19 (a few samples of this study predate the infection). Cell type and time point are not known. DNA for the CDR3: TGTGCCAGCAGCCTCGCCTTGAGCGTCAGCACAGATACGCAGTATTTT. This sequence encodes CASSLALSVSTDTQYF.